The source of this TCR beta chain is a study of naive and memory T cell subsets. Germline V gene data show CDR1 as MNHNY and CDR2 as SVGAGI (reference sequence). The V gene end was trimmed by 1 base and the J gene end by 9 bases; junction bases not matched to a gene: 4. CDR3 size: 14 residues. In its sample, this clonotype was seen a few times. Its target is unknown. Cells stained for CD3, CD4, CD8, CD45RA, CD27 and viability were sorted into four CD45RA/CD27 subsets. Broader study findings: Diversity fell and Gini index rose from naive through CM, EM, EMRA. Each distinct alpha or beta sequence counts as one clonotype. Possibly reflecting memory cells re-expressing CD45RA, a few larger clonotypes occurred in naive repertoires, especially CD8. RNA-based TCR counts may shift with T cell activation and differentiation.

The beta constant-region primer was an equimolar mix of two oligonucleotides covering TRBC1 and TRBC2. Ligated cDNA was amplified by four rounds of PCR with nested alpha and beta constant-region primers and SP2. TCRdb reanalysed the UMI-ligation and nested PCR reads using MiXCR and keeps one entry per CDR3 protein. The table has more than 120,000 distinct CDR3 sequences, approximately 18% seen once. What was sequenced was naive CD8+ T cells from blood. The origin of this receptor is a human donor in good health. V and J are TRBV6-6 and TRBJ2-4; 9 nucleotides agree with TRBD2. In nucleotides, the CDR3 is TGTGCCAGCAGTTACTTAGCGGGAGAAGGCATTCAGTACTTC. This encodes CASSYLAGEGIQYF.